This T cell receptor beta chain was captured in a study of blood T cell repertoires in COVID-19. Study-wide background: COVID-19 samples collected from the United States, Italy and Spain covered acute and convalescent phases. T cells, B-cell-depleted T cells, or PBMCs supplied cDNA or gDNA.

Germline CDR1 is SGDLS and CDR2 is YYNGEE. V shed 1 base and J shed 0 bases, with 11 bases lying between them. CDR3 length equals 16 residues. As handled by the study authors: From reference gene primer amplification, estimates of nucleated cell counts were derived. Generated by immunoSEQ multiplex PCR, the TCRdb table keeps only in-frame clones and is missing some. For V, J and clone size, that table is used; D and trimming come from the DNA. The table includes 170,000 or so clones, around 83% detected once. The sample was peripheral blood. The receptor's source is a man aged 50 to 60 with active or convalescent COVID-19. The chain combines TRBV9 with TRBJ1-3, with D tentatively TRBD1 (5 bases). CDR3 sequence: CASSVTGEISGNTIYF. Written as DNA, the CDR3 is TGTGCCAGCAGCGTAACAGGCGAAATCTCTGGAAACACCATATATTTT.